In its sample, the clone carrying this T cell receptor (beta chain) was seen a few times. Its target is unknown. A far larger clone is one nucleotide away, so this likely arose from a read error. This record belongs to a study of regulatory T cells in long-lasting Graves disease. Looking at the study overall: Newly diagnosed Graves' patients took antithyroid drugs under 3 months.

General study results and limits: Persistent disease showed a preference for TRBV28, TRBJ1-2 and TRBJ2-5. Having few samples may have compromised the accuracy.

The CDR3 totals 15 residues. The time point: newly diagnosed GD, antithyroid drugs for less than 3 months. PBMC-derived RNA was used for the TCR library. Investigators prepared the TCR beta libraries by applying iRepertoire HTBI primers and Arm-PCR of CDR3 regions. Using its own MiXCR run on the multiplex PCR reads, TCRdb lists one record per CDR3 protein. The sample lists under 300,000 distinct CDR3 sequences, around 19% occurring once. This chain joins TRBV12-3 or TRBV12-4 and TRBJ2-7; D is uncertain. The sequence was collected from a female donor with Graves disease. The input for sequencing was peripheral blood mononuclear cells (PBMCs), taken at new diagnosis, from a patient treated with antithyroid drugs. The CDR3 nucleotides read TGTGCCAGCAGTGAAGAGGCGGTAGGTGCGAACGAGCAGTGCTTC. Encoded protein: CASSEEAVGANEQCF.